This TCR beta chain was found in a study of cytomegalovirus exposure and HLA in healthy donors. Study summary: Genetic ancestry analysis placed about 80% of the roughly 400 donors that were genotyped in the Caucasian-associated cluster. The study, taken as a whole, reports: Being productive about 90% or about 30% of the time was typical of most TCR beta V segments in an earlier analysis. In a later analysis, a genetic analysis reported fewer productive-TCR N-insertions in an Asian-associated ancestry cluster than the cohort average.

PCR primers comprised 60 Vbeta and 13 Jbeta primers. Sequencing was performed with immunoSEQ multiplex PCR; in TCRdb, only in-frame clones are kept and a portion is missing. The repertoire has more than 140,000 clones, roughly 80% of them found once; the top ten carry about 3.1%. About this clone itself: The antigen remains unidentified.

The germline V gene encodes CDR1 SQVTM and CDR2 ANQGSEA. J lost 4 bases, V lost 1 base, and 3 bases had no gene match. The CDR3 is made up of 14 amino acids. The material sequenced was PBMCs. The sequence came from a man in his forties in good health and CMV-seronegative. The genes are TRBV29-1 and TRBJ2-2, with 7 bases identical to TRBD2. CDR3 nucleotide sequence: TGCAGCGTTGAAGCTGGACTAGTCACCGGGGAGCTGTTTTTT. It encodes CSVEAGLVTGELFF.